The 8 T cell receptor beta chains in this list originate from one sample, sequenced in a study of PD-1 blockade in mismatch repair-deficient tumors. Measured with immunoSEQ multiplex PCR; TCRdb has only the in-frame clones, and not every one. The sample has 80,000 to 130,000 clones; about 79% are singletons. The input for sequencing was peripheral blood, taken approximately 35 weeks after starting pembrolizumab. The receptors were sampled from an adult with mismatch repair-deficient cancer.

V and J are TRBV4-2 and TRBJ2-1; tentatively, D is TRBD2 (6 bases). CDR1 is LGHNA and CDR2 is YNFKEQ in the germline V gene. With 1 base removed from V and 0 bases from J, the gap between germline ends came to 19 bases. This CDR3 is 19 amino acids long. This CDR3 is CASSQALNPSVGSYNEQFF. The CDR3 region has the DNA TGTGCCAGCAGCCAAGCCCTTAACCCTAGCGTTGGCTCCTACAATGAGCAGTTCTTC.

V usage is TRBV6-8 and J usage is TRBJ1-4, with TRBD1 as a possible D gene (6 bases). CDR1 is MNHGY and CDR2 is SAAAGT in the germline V gene. Trimming removed 5 bases from V and 5 bases from J, with 24 bases in between. The CDR3 totals 18 residues. The CDR3 sequence is CASSLQGRGPRGNEKLFF. CDR3 in DNA: TGTGCCAGCAGTCTACAGGGCCGTGGACCGAGGGGGAATGAAAAACTGTTTTTT.

This chain links TRBV10-3 with TRBJ2-7, with TRBD2 matching 15 bases. CDR3 size: 15 residues. CDR1 and CDR2 (germline): ENHRY, SYGVKD. The V and J ends lost 6 bases and 5 bases, in that order; junction bases with no gene match: 5. The CDR3 DNA reads as TGTGCCATCAGCCAAGGACTAGCGGGGGGGGACGAGCAGTACTTC. This gives the protein CAISQGLAGGDEQYF.

The rearrangement uses TRBV27 and TRBJ2-7; D is ambiguous. Germline CDR1 is MNHEY and CDR2 is SMNVEV (reference sequence). The V end lost 7 bases, the J end lost 3 bases, and 19 bases lay between the germline ends. The CDR3 totals 15 residues. The CDR3 region has the DNA TGTGCCAGCACCATAGGGAAGATACCACGCTACGAGCAGTACTTC. It translates to CASTIGKIPRYEQYF.

The V call is TRBV7-6, the J call TRBJ1-4; D not resolved. Germline V gene lookup returns CDR1 SGHVS and CDR2 FNYEAQ. V was cut by 5 bases and J by 1 base, with 14 bases left in between. The CDR3 runs 16 residues. This CDR3 is CASSLNSMGTNEKLFF. DNA for the CDR3: TGTGCCAGCAGCCTAAACTCGATGGGAACTAATGAAAAACTGTTTTTT.

The CDR3 DNA reads TGTGCCATCAGTGGTCGGACTAGCGGGGACTCCTACGAGCAGTACTTC. It encodes CAISGRTSGDSYEQYF. V gene TRBV10-3 combines with J gene TRBJ2-7; 12 nucleotides agree with TRBD2. CDR3 length: 16 amino acids. Germline V gives CDR1 ENHRY, CDR2 SYGVKD. Germline trimming cut 4 bases from V and 0 bases from J; bases unmatched to any gene: 4.

The gene calls are TRBV28 and TRBJ1-1, with a tentative D call TRBD1 (5 bases). Germline-derived CDR1 and CDR2 are MDHEN and SYDVKM. The CDR3 length is 11 residues. The V gene lost 3 bases and the J gene lost 8 bases, with 7 bases spanning the gap. The CDR3: CASSLGDEAFF. The CDR3 DNA is TGTGCCAGCAGTTTGGGGGACGAAGCTTTCTTT.

This clone has a single count. The CDR3 sequence: CASSLQGAPGANVLTF. The CDR3 nucleotides read TGTGCCAGCAGCTTACAGGGGGCGCCTGGGGCCAACGTCCTGACTTTC. The genes are TRBV7-3 and TRBJ2-6; 8 nucleotides line up with TRBD1. This CDR3 has 16 residues. Per germline, CDR1 SGHTA and CDR2 FQGTGA. V was clipped by 2 bases and J by 2 bases; unmatched bases: 2. Combining the CDR3 with reference TRBV7-3 and TRBJ2-6 gives the whole variable domain GAGVSQTPSNKVTEKGKYVELRCDPISGHTALYWYRQSLGQGPEFLIYFQGTGAADDSGLPNDRFFAVRPEGSVSTLKIQRTERGDSAVYLCASSLQGAPGANVLTFGAGSRLTVL.